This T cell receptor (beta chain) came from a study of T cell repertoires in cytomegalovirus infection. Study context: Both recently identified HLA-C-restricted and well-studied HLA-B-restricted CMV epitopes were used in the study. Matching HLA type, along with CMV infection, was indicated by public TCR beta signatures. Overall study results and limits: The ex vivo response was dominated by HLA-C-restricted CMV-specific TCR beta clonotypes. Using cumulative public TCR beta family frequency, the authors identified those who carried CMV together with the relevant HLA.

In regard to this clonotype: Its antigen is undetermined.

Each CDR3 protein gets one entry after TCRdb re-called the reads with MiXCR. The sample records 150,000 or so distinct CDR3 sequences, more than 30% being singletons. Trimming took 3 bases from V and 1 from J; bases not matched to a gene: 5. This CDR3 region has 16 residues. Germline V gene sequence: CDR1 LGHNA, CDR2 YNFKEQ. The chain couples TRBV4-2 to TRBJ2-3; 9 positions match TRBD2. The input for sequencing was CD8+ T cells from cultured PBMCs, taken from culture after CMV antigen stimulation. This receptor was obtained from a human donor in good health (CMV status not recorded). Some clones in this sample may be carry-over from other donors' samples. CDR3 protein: CASSQVAGARTDTQYF. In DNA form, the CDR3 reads TGTGCCAGCAGCCAGGTAGCGGGGGCCCGCACAGATACGCAGTATTTT.